One and the same sample provided the 21 T cell receptor beta chains below, sequenced in a study of siplizumab effects on memory and regulatory T cells. Libraries were prepared by immunoSEQ multiplex PCR; TCRdb keeps only in-frame clonotypes and omits some of them. The sample holds some 100,000 clones; around 90% are singletons and the top ten take about 0.7%. Sequencing was carried out using Tregs sorted from blood. These receptors were collected from a human donor in good health.

This rearrangement joins TRBV11-2 to TRBJ2-3; D is ambiguous. Germline V gene data show CDR1 as SGHAT and CDR2 as FQNNGV. The CDR3 sequence is 13 residues long. Trimming cost V 6 bases and J 2 bases, with 9 bases left between them. The CDR3: CASRTSDTDTQYF. CDR3 nucleotide sequence: TGTGCCAGCAGGACTTCCGACACAGATACGCAGTATTTT.

V usage is TRBV18 and J usage is TRBJ2-7; D is uncertain. Per the germline V gene, CDR1 is KGHSH and CDR2 is LQKENI. The CDR3 loop spans 16 amino acids. Deletions cut 2 bases from V and 2 bases from J, with 16 bases between. The CDR3 region is CASSPDWRRSTYEQYF. In DNA form, the CDR3 reads TGTGCCAGCTCACCAGACTGGCGGCGGTCTACCTACGAGCAGTACTTC.

The rearrangement links TRBV6-5 to TRBJ1-5; 7 bases are shared with TRBD1. In germline, CDR1 is MNHEY, CDR2 SVGAGI. V trimming: 2 bases; J trimming: 4 bases; junction bases outside the gene matches: 5. The CDR3 consists of 15 residues. The CDR3 DNA follows: TGTGCCAGCAGTTACGGAGGGGGCGTAAATCAGCCCCAGCATTTT. This gives the protein CASSYGGGVNQPQHF.

J is TRBJ1-2 and V is TRBV19; D not resolved. This CDR3 is 14 amino acids long. V lost 5 bases to trimming and J lost 5 bases, with 15 bases between them. Per the germline V gene, CDR1 is LNHDA and CDR2 is SQIVND (reference sequence). CDR3 bases: TGTGCCAGTAGTCCCCCGACCGGGAGATATGGCTACACCTTC. It encodes CASSPPTGRYGYTF. The complete variable domain, with remaining parts taken from reference TRBV19 and TRBJ1-2, reads DGGITQSPKYLFRKEGQNVTLSCEQNLNHDAMYWYRQDPGQGLRLIYYSQIVNDFQKGDIAEGYSVSREKKESFPLTVTSAQKNPTAFYLCASSPPTGRYGYTFGSGTRLTVV.

V and J are TRBV5-1 and TRBJ2-3, with TRBD2 matching 8 bases. This CDR3 is 15 amino acids long. V lost 3 bases to trimming and J lost 6 bases; unmatched junction nucleotides: 9. CDR1 and CDR2 (germline): SGHRS, YFSETQ. The CDR3 reads CASSSAAGATDTQYF. In DNA, the CDR3 is TGCGCCAGCAGCTCCGCAGCGGGGGCGACGGATACGCAGTATTTT.

The genes are TRBV7-9 and TRBJ1-4, with D possibly being TRBD1 (6 bases). The CDR3 totals 14 residues. Germline values: CDR1 SEHNR, CDR2 FQNEAQ (reference sequence). The V end lost 5 bases, the J end lost 3 bases, and 10 bases lay between the germline ends. This CDR3 is CASSPRGPNEKLFF. CDR3 nucleotides: TGTGCCAGCAGCCCCAGGGGCCCTAATGAAAAACTGTTTTTT.

This clone was seen a few times. J is TRBJ1-1 and V is TRBV6-1; D ambiguous. V was trimmed by 6 bases and J by 7 bases, leaving 9 bases between them. The CDR3 length is 11 residues. Per germline, CDR1 MNHNS and CDR2 SASEGT. The CDR3 coding sequence is TGTGCCAGCAGCGAGCACCTTGAAGCTTTCTTT. Encoded protein: CASSEHLEAFF.

This chain uses TRBV6-1 with TRBJ1-2; D gene uncertain. Germline V gene sequence: CDR1 MNHNS, CDR2 SASEGT. The CDR3 runs to 13 residues. Trimming took 0 bases from V and 7 from J, leaving 9 bases between them. The CDR3 DNA reads as TGTGCCAGCAGTGAAGCGTTTCGGGGTGGCTACACCTTC. Encoded protein: CASSEAFRGGYTF.

The chain recombines TRBV19 with TRBJ2-3, with TRBD2 as a possible D gene (6 bases). This CDR3 is 17 amino acids long. The V gene's germline CDR1 is LNHDA and CDR2 SQIVND (reference sequence). Trimming removed 4 bases at V and 4 bases at J, with 21 bases between. The CDR3 region is CASSTQKLADRADTQYF. The CDR3 DNA sequence: TGTGCCAGTAGTACGCAAAAACTAGCAGATAGGGCAGATACGCAGTATTTT.

V is TRBV7-9 and J is TRBJ2-7, with 13 bases that match TRBD2. The CDR3 runs to 16 residues. Germline V gives CDR1 SEHNR, CDR2 FQNEAQ (reference sequence). Trimming took 6 bases from V and 4 from J; bases not matched to a gene: 9. The CDR3 loop reads CASSAPGLAGVYEQYF. The CDR3 region has the DNA TGTGCCAGCAGTGCTCCCGGACTAGCGGGAGTATACGAGCAGTACTTC.

This clone was observed a handful of times. The chain uses TRBV30 and TRBJ2-3; 8 positions match TRBD2. V lost 4 bases to trimming and J lost 4 bases; unmatched junction nucleotides: 7. This CDR3 is 14 amino acids long. Germline V gene lookup returns CDR1 GTSNPN and CDR2 SVGIG (reference sequence). CDR3 nucleotide sequence: TGTGCCTGGAAATCCGGGAGGGTCGCAGATACGCAGTATTTT. It encodes CAWKSGRVADTQYF.

J is TRBJ1-1 and V is TRBV14; no firm D call. The CDR3 is made up of 15 amino acids. CDR1 and CDR2 (germline): SGHDN, FVKESK. Trimming pared 2 bases from V and 1 base from J, leaving 11 bases between. The CDR3 loop reads CASSQILLPNTEAFF. CDR3 DNA: TGTGCCAGCAGCCAAATCCTTCTCCCGAACACTGAAGCTTTCTTT.

The V gene is TRBV27, the J gene TRBJ2-7; TRBD1 agrees at 11 bases. Per the germline V gene, CDR1 is MNHEY and CDR2 is SMNVEV (reference sequence). The CDR3 has 16 amino acids. V gave up 2 bases and J gave up 4 bases; unmatched junction bases: 7. CDR3 region: CASSLLAGTGGYEQYF. The CDR3 DNA is TGTGCCAGCAGTTTACTTGCCGGGACAGGGGGGTACGAGCAGTACTTC.

The gene calls are TRBV5-6 and TRBJ2-1; D gene ambiguous. The V gene's germline CDR1 is SGHDT and CDR2 YYEEEE. This CDR3 is built from 12 residues. Trimming removed 4 bases from V and 10 bases from J, with 12 bases in between. The CDR3 sequence is CASSERGQEQFF. The CDR3 coding sequence is TGTGCCAGCAGCGAAAGAGGTCAGGAGCAGTTCTTC.

The chain employs TRBV18 and TRBJ1-4; 8 bases align to TRBD1. Germline trimming cut 1 base from V and 6 bases from J; bases unmatched to any gene: 7. Germline assignment: CDR1 KGHSH and CDR2 LQKENI. CDR3 length: 16 amino acids. The chain's CDR3 is CASSPRAGGADEKLFF. The CDR3 DNA sequence: TGTGCCAGCTCACCACGGGCAGGGGGCGCGGATGAAAAACTGTTTTTT.

The V call is TRBV18, the J call TRBJ1-6, with D tentatively TRBD1 (5 bases). The CDR3 length is 13 residues. V was pared by 5 bases and J by 10 bases, with 12 bases between. Germline V gene data show CDR1 as KGHSH and CDR2 as LQKENI. Here the CDR3 DNA reads TGTGCCAGCTCAATTGGGGGTGGGTCACCCCTCCACTTT. This sequence encodes CASSIGGGSPLHF.

V and J are TRBV10-2 and TRBJ2-1; 12 nucleotides agree with TRBD2. Germline CDR1 is WSHSY and CDR2 is SAAADI. The CDR3 length is 17 residues. V shed 7 bases and J 0 bases; nucleotides not matched to a gene: 7. The CDR3 loop is CASKGLAGRSSYNEQFF. DNA for the CDR3: TGCGCCAGCAAGGGACTAGCGGGTCGGAGCTCCTACAATGAGCAGTTCTTC.

V usage is TRBV6-5 and J usage is TRBJ1-2; TRBD1 is a possible D gene (5 bases). Germline V gene sequence: CDR1 MNHEY, CDR2 SVGAGI. V lost 7 bases and J lost 4, with 13 bases in between. CDR3 length: 13 amino acids. CDR3: CASKFPGRYGYTF. DNA of the CDR3: TGTGCCAGCAAGTTTCCAGGGCGCTATGGCTACACCTTC.

The chain joins TRBV6-5 to TRBJ1-6, with D tentatively TRBD1 (5 bases). Germline lookup yields CDR1 MNHEY and CDR2 SVGAGI. V lost 7 bases and J 6 bases, leaving 10 bases between the germline ends. The CDR3 consists of 13 residues. Here the CDR3 reads CASKRQSNSPLHF. In DNA form, the CDR3 reads TGTGCCAGCAAGAGACAGAGTAATTCACCCCTCCACTTT.

The rearrangement links TRBV29-1 to TRBJ1-1; maybe TRBD1 (6 bases). The CDR3 consists of 12 residues. Deletions cut 6 bases from V and 2 bases from J, with 10 bases between. Germline loops: CDR1 SQVTM, CDR2 ANQGSEA. The DNA of the CDR3 is TGCAGCGTGGGGGGGCGTAACACTGAAGCTTTCTTT. Its translation: CSVGGRNTEAFF.

V gene TRBV5-1 combines with J gene TRBJ2-5, with 7 positions matching TRBD2. Unmatched junction bases numbered 6, after V lost 5 bases and J lost 5 bases. Germline V CDR1 and CDR2: SGHRS, YFSETQ. The CDR3 totals 13 residues. CDR3 DNA sequence: TGCGCCAGCAGAGGAGCGGGGACTGAGACCCAGTACTTC. Its translation: CASRGAGTETQYF.